The sequence of this T cell receptor (beta chain) was determined in a study of cytomegalovirus exposure and HLA in healthy donors. The PCR employed 60 Vbeta primers together with 13 Jbeta primers. Only in-frame clones appear in the TCRdb table, and some are missing; sequencing was by immunoSEQ multiplex PCR. This table has about 110,000 clones, roughly 13% appearing once. The sequencing input was PBMCs. The clonotype originates from a man aged 40-55 years in good health and CMV-seropositive.

CDR3 sequence (DNA): TGTGCCAGCAGCGTATTGTGGGGGCAGGGCGGCACAGATACGCAGTATTTT. Amino acids: CASSVLWGQGGTDTQYF. This chain connects TRBV9 to TRBJ2-3, with D maybe TRBD1 (6 bases). Trimming took off 1 base at V and 1 base at J, with 16 bases between the two ends. Germline V gene lookup returns CDR1 SGDLS and CDR2 YYNGEE. The CDR3 has 17 residues.